Described below is a single T cell receptor beta chain sequence and its context. The antigen is unknown. The sample comes from a study of Ad26.COV2.S vaccination and SARS-CoV-2 variants. Clones were read by immunoSEQ multiplex PCR, and TCRdb kept only the in-frame ones, dropping some. The sample records about 350,000 clones, 92% being singletons. The CDR3 consists of 14 residues. Germline-derived CDR1 and CDR2 are SQVTM and ANQGSEA. The V gene lost 1 base and the J gene lost 0 bases, with 9 bases spanning the gap. Findings and caveats of the study: From the TCR breadth and depth analyses, total T cell responses may have been underestimated.

The specimen was peripheral blood, collected after recovery from COVID-19. The chain combines TRBV29-1 with TRBJ1-2; no firm D call. The receptor was derived from a human donor who had recovered from COVID-19. CDR3 nucleotide sequence: TGCAGCGTTGAAGGGAATGGGGCTAACTATGGCTACACCTTC. Protein sequence: CSVEGNGANYGYTF.